This T cell receptor beta chain was documented in a study of human T cells and chemical hapten exposure (dated by TCRdb to the early 2020s). About the study as a whole: For sensitization, 2% DPC in acetone was applied to a 2 cm by 2 cm area of upper inner arm skin. Weekly therapeutic DPC doses were additionally applied to the scalp of patients throughout the roughly 25-week study period. Patch testing was done on the upper back using Finn chambers containing 0.01% DPC, and results were scored after 6 days according to International Contact Dermatitis Research Group standards. Most of the patients in the cohort were female, and the cohort covered alopecia areata with under or over 50% scalp involvement, alopecia totalis and alopecia universalis. The libraries were sequenced as a pool, and the TCR yield per sample differed mostly because of small variations in library volumes within the pool. The study tracked peripheral blood TCR repertoire changes in vivo during primary and secondary sensitization to the hapten diphenylcyclopropenone (DPC) in alopecia patients. Blood was sampled from patients pre-sensitization (week 0) and at 2, 6 and about 24 weeks after DPC sensitization. About 27 alopecia patients gave blood for TCR sequencing at one to four time points (pre-sensitization, 2, 6 and 24 weeks). Results the study describes overall, beyond this receptor: All patients had alopecia, a presumed autoimmune disease, so their immune response might differ from that of healthy individuals. The number of TCRs above 1 in 1000 frequency did not change with DPC sensitization; there was no evidence of global repertoire structure alterations. Compared with pre-sensitization or healthy control sets, expanded TCRs formed significantly more large CDR3 similarity clusters, which is consistent with antigen-driven responses. The number of PT1 expanded TCRs positively correlated with patch test score, significant at thresholds 8, 16 and 32 but not 4. After repeated subsampling, changes were observed in the strength of the expansion versus patch-test correlation and in the threshold at which the correlation became significant.

To note about this clonotype: Its antigen target is currently unknown. No base qualities exist here, and no much larger clone lies one base off it.

Interpreted using the paper, the time point label stands for: patch test 1, 2 weeks after DPC sensitization. Interpreted using the paper, the treatment or condition label stands for: therapeutic diphenylcyclopropenone sensitization with weekly scalp DPC. Blood at each patch-test visit was drawn before the patch test was applied. To be eligible, patients had to be aged 18 to 70, diagnosed with alopecia and judged suitable for DPC therapy, while pregnant patients were excluded. Total RNA was extracted from unfractionated whole blood that had been collected in Tempus Blood RNA tubes. The receptor library was made with RACE. The run used a NextSeq 500. During library preparation, unique molecular identifiers were attached to individual cDNA molecules so that TCRs could be counted quantitatively and reproducibly. Each blood RNA sample was used to sequence both TCR alpha and TCR beta chains. The authors' analysis ran thus. A median of about 89,000 TCRs per sample was observed, with a range of about 20,000 to 750,000. The Decombinator software suite was used to annotate the V, J and CDR3 of the TCR reads. For the PS versus PT1 abundance plots, all samples were subsampled to the same number of TCRs (28,000). TCRs were defined as expanded if absent before sensitization and observed at least eight times at the 2-week time point. Through fastp at Q25 and MiXCR, TCRdb rebuilt clones from the public reads, retaining in-frame beta chains. For every CDR3 protein sequence, its rows merge into one entry that carries the most common genes and DNA. These V and J calls derive from TCRdb rather than the authors' analysis. The table for this sample lists about 81,000 distinct CDR3 sequences; roughly 7.1% of them were counted only once. Clones ranked in the top ten supply approximately 1.5% of the sample.

CDR1 and CDR2 are drawn from the germline V gene: SGHTA, FQGNSA. Including the terminal cysteine and phenylalanine, the CDR3 comprises 15 residues. Only the CDR3 part of the read is kept: 45 bases, read in frame from the first base. V sheds 0 bases and J sheds 2 bases, leaving 9 bases between their ends. The sequence came from a woman aged 25-40 years with alopecia areata. Some clones in this sample may be carry-over from other donors' samples. The chain uses TRBV7-2 and TRBJ2-3; the D gene is perhaps TRBD1, on 5 matching bases. This specimen consisted of whole blood, obtained in connection with sensitization to the hapten diphenylcyclopropenone (DPC). The nucleotides are TGTGCCAGCAGCTTAGCGACAGCTCTCACAGATACGCAGTATTTT. This yields the protein CASSLATALTDTQYF.